The 23 T cell receptor beta chains below all came from one sample that was sequenced in a study of cytomegalovirus exposure and HLA in healthy donors. PCR amplification relied on 60 Vbeta primers (plus 13 Jbeta primers). The protocol was immunoSEQ multiplex PCR, while the TCRdb copy is restricted to in-frame clones and leaves out a portion. There are some 120,000 clones in the sample; approximately 85% occur only once, and around 11% lies in the top ten. The source material was PBMCs. All receptors come from a male donor in good health and CMV-seropositive.

This clone appeared a single time. This rearrangement joins TRBV7-3 to TRBJ2-7, with TRBD1 as a possible D gene (5 bases). V shed 3 bases and J shed 5 bases, with 11 bases lying between them. From germline, CDR1 is SGHTA and CDR2 FQGTGA. CDR3 length equals 13 residues. CDR3 sequence: CASSLPPGNEQYF. In DNA, the CDR3 is TGTGCCAGCAGCTTGCCCCCAGGGAACGAGCAGTACTTC.

The chain uses TRBV7-2 and TRBJ2-7; D possibly corresponds to TRBD1 (6 bases). Trimming took off 5 bases at V and 3 bases at J, with 11 bases between the two ends. Germline-derived CDR1 and CDR2 are SGHTA and FQGNSA. The CDR3 extends over 13 amino acids. DNA for the CDR3: TGTGCCAGCAGCCAAAGGGGGTTCTACGAGCAGTACTTC. Translated, it gives CASSQRGFYEQYF. The full variable domain, in which reference TRBV7-2 and TRBJ2-7 provide the parts outside the CDR3, is GAGVSQSPSNKVTEKGKDVELRCDPISGHTALYWYRQSLGQGLEFLIYFQGNSAPDKSGLPSDRFSAERTGGSVSTLTIQRTQQEDSAVYLCASSQRGFYEQYFGPGTRLTVT.

The V and J genes are TRBV11-2 and TRBJ2-1, with 9 positions matching TRBD2. Germline V CDR1 and CDR2: SGHAT, FQNNGV. V was clipped by 1 base and J by 6 bases; unmatched bases: 7. The CDR3 has 16 amino acids. The CDR3 DNA reads as TGTGCCAGCAGCTTAGCATTCGGTAGCGGGAGCAATGAGCAGTTCTTC. This sequence encodes CASSLAFGSGSNEQFF.

The chain recombines TRBV21-1 with TRBJ2-2; TRBD2, the table's D call, was not compared with the DNA. TRBV21-1 is reported as a pseudogene. This CDR3 is 20 amino acids long. The DNA for the CDR3 is TGTGCCAGCAGCCGTCCCGTTGTGTGGACTAGCGGGCTAACGCTCGGGGAGCTGTTTTTT. This translates into CASSRPVVWTSGLTLGELFF.

In its sample, this clone was seen many times. The CDR3 is CASSFGGSVHEQYF. In DNA, the CDR3 is TGTGCCAGCAGCTTCGGGGGGTCCGTACACGAGCAGTACTTC. V is TRBV11-2 and J is TRBJ2-7, with TRBD2 identical over 7 bases. Germline loops: CDR1 SGHAT, CDR2 FQNNGV. Unmatched junction bases numbered 7, after V lost 3 bases and J lost 5 bases. The CDR3 runs to 14 residues.

The gene calls are TRBV7-2 and TRBJ1-5, with TRBD1 as a possible D gene (5 bases). This CDR3 is 13 amino acids long. V gave up 5 bases and J gave up 7 bases, with 12 bases separating them. Germline lookup yields CDR1 SGHTA and CDR2 FQGNSA. This chain's CDR3 is CASSRGGSQPQHF. The CDR3 DNA reads as TGTGCCAGCAGCCGTGGGGGGAGCCAGCCCCAGCATTTT. The complete variable domain, with remaining parts taken from reference TRBV7-2 and TRBJ1-5, reads GAGVSQSPSNKVTEKGKDVELRCDPISGHTALYWYRQSLGQGLEFLIYFQGNSAPDKSGLPSDRFSAERTGGSVSTLTIQRTQQEDSAVYLCASSRGGSQPQHFGDGTRLSIL.

V usage is TRBV28 and J usage is TRBJ2-5; possible D gene TRBD2, 6 bases. The J call is doubtful: the DNA matches TRBJ2-7 better. CDR1 and CDR2 from the germline V gene are MDHEN and SYDVKM. CDR3 length: 16 amino acids. The chain's CDR3 is CASSSPSPAGSYEQYF. The CDR3 DNA is TGTGCCAGCAGTTCCCCCTCCCCAGCGGGCTCCTACGAGCAGTACTTC.

This clone was observed a handful of times. This chain joins TRBV5-1 and TRBJ1-6, with 7 bases that match TRBD1. There are 15 residues in the CDR3. The germline V gene encodes CDR1 SGHRS and CDR2 YFSETQ. The V gene end was trimmed by 4 bases and the J gene end by 7 bases; junction bases not matched to a gene: 8. CDR3 sequence reads: CASSDRQGKNSPLHF. As DNA, the CDR3 is TGCGCCAGCAGCGACCGACAGGGAAAGAATTCACCCCTCCACTTT.

This chain connects TRBV19 to TRBJ2-1; D is possibly TRBD1 (6 bases). Trimming cost V 6 bases and J 5 bases, with 11 bases left between them. The CDR3 sequence is 13 residues long. Germline CDR1 LNHDA, CDR2 SQIVND (reference sequence). The CDR3 nucleotides read TGTGCCAGTAGCCCCACAGGGAACAATGAGCAGTTCTTC. Protein sequence: CASSPTGNNEQFF. The variable domain in full, completed from reference TRBV19 and TRBJ2-1, reads DGGITQSPKYLFRKEGQNVTLSCEQNLNHDAMYWYRQDPGQGLRLIYYSQIVNDFQKGDIAEGYSVSREKKESFPLTVTSAQKNPTAFYLCASSPTGNNEQFFGPGTRLTVL.

The V gene is TRBV2, the J gene TRBJ2-7, with D maybe TRBD1 (5 bases). CDR1 is SNHLY, CDR2 FYNNEI, per germline. V was shortened by 4 bases and J by 3 bases, with 10 bases between the two germline ends. The CDR3 covers 13 residues. Here the CDR3 reads CASSGEGVYEQYF. In DNA form, the CDR3 reads TGTGCCAGCAGTGGGGAAGGGGTCTACGAGCAGTACTTC.

V is TRBV7-3 and J is TRBJ2-2; 11 nucleotides align to TRBD2. The CDR3 runs to 15 residues. Germline lookup yields CDR1 SGHTA and CDR2 FQGTGA. The J segment lost 7 bases and the V segment lost 5 bases, leaving 6 bases of the junction unmatched. DNA of the CDR3: TGTGCCAGCAGCATACAGGGACTAGCGGTCGGGGAGCTGTTTTTT. Translated: CASSIQGLAVGELFF.

DNA of the CDR3: TGTGCCAGCAGCCGACGAACCGCAGGCCCGAACACCGGGGAGCTGTTTTTT. Its protein product is CASSRRTAGPNTGELFF. The V gene is TRBV4-2, the J gene TRBJ2-2; D unresolved. The V gene lost 4 bases and the J gene lost 0 bases, with 15 bases spanning the gap. Germline V gene data show CDR1 as LGHNA and CDR2 as YNFKEQ. The CDR3 has 17 amino acids.

This clone appeared a few times. The rearrangement joins TRBV27 to TRBJ1-2; 9 nucleotides agree with TRBD1. Germline values: CDR1 MNHEY, CDR2 SMNVEV (reference sequence). Trimming cost V 5 bases and J 8 bases; bases outside gene matches: 15. The CDR3 is made up of 16 amino acids. In DNA form, the CDR3 reads TGTGCCAGCAGTGACTCCGACAGGGGGACTATAACAGGCTACACCTTC. This codes for CASSDSDRGTITGYTF.

The V call is TRBV30, the J call TRBJ2-2, with D unresolved. Trimming removed 8 bases at V and 0 bases at J, with 10 bases between. Germline CDR1 GTSNPN, CDR2 SVGIG (reference sequence). The CDR3 extends over 13 amino acids. DNA of the CDR3: TGTGCCAGTGACACCTCGAACACCGGGGAGCTGTTTTTT. Protein product: CASDTSNTGELFF.

V and J are TRBV11-3 and TRBJ1-1; D not resolved. The germline V gene has CDR1 SGHNT and CDR2 YENEEA. Trimming shortened V by 4 bases and J by 0 bases, and 6 bases separated the two germline ends. CDR3 size: 13 residues. CDR3 loop: CASSSGVNTEAFF. In DNA form, the CDR3 reads TGTGCCAGCAGCTCCGGGGTGAACACTGAAGCTTTCTTT.

The J gene is TRBJ1-2, the V gene TRBV5-4; D unclear. This CDR3 has 14 residues. V lost 1 base and J 6 bases, leaving 13 bases between the germline ends. The germline V gene has CDR1 SGHNT and CDR2 YYREEE (reference sequence). CDR3 amino acids: CASSLTTTPHGYTF. The CDR3 region has the DNA TGTGCCAGCAGCTTGACCACAACCCCCCATGGCTACACCTTC.

CDR3: CASSIEGDTEAFF. The CDR3 DNA reads TGTGCCAGTAGTATAGAGGGAGACACTGAAGCTTTCTTT. This sequence joins TRBV19 and TRBJ1-1; D is unclear. The CDR3 sequence is 13 residues long. Germline values: CDR1 LNHDA, CDR2 SQIVND (reference sequence). V gave up 0 bases and J gave up 3 bases, with 5 bases separating them.

The chain joins TRBV5-6 to TRBJ1-1; D may be TRBD1 (5 bases). V lost 0 bases and J lost 4, with 19 bases in between. This CDR3 spans 17 amino acids. Germline V gene sequence: CDR1 SGHDT, CDR2 YYEEEE. The CDR3 DNA is TGTGCCAGCAGCTTGGCGCGACAGAAACTGGGAGGCACTGAAGCTTTCTTT. Protein: CASSLARQKLGGTEAFF.

This clone was counted a single time. V usage is TRBV6-6 and J usage is TRBJ2-7; the D gene is possibly TRBD1 (5 bases). CDR3 length: 14 amino acids. V shed 5 bases and J shed 0 bases, with 11 bases lying between them. Germline V gene data show CDR1 as MNHNY and CDR2 as SVGAGI (reference sequence). The chain's CDR3 is CASSGAANSYEQYF. CDR3 coding DNA: TGTGCCAGCAGTGGGGCGGCTAACTCCTACGAGCAGTACTTC.

The chain links TRBV9 to TRBJ2-7; D is uncertain. Germline loops: CDR1 SGDLS, CDR2 YYNGEE. The ends were cut back, 3 bases at V and 2 bases at J, with 18 bases in the middle. CDR3 length equals 16 residues. DNA for the CDR3: TGTGCCAGCAGCGCCAATGGCCGATCCGCCACCTACGAGCAGTACTTC. Its translation: CASSANGRSATYEQYF.

The chain couples TRBV2 to TRBJ2-1, with a tentative D call TRBD2 (5 bases). V lost 6 bases to trimming and J lost 2 bases, with 11 bases between them. The CDR3 runs to 14 residues. Germline assignment: CDR1 SNHLY and CDR2 FYNNEI. The CDR3 bases are TGTGCCAGCAGGGGTGGGAGTACCTACAATGAGCAGTTCTTC. Its translation is CASRGGSTYNEQFF.

The DNA for the CDR3 is TGTGCCTGGAGGGAACGACAGGGGACTTTCTTT. This translates into CAWRERQGTFF. This rearrangement joins TRBV30 to TRBJ1-1, with 8 bases matching TRBD1. Germline V gives CDR1 GTSNPN, CDR2 SVGIG (reference sequence). This CDR3 has 11 amino acids. Losses at the gene ends were 3 bases for V and 12 bases for J; bases not matched to a gene: 6.

In regard to this clone: This CDR3 is also generated by other DNA sequences in the sample. The chain is built from TRBV9 and TRBJ1-3; D not certain. From germline, CDR1 is SGDLS and CDR2 YYNGEE. The V gene lost 4 bases and the J gene lost 1 base, with 12 bases spanning the gap. CDR3 size: 15 residues. CDR3 protein: CASSPGTVSGNTIYF. The CDR3 DNA follows: TGTGCCAGCAGCCCCGGAACAGTTTCTGGAAACACCATATATTTT.